This T cell receptor beta chain was identified during a study of T cells in pancreatic ductal adenocarcinoma. No neoadjuvant therapy was given to the selected pancreatic ductal adenocarcinoma patients before their surgery. Germline V gives CDR1 SGHRS, CDR2 YFSETQ. The CDR3 extends over 15 amino acids. Trimming pared 2 bases from V and 3 bases from J, leaving 12 bases between. Clones were sequenced by immunoSEQ multiplex PCR, and TCRdb holds only the in-frame ones, with some missing. The table includes around 15,000 clones, around 90% detected once. This chain uses TRBV5-1 with TRBJ2-1, with D hard to call. Material: PBMCs. The clonotype originates from a human donor with pancreatic ductal adenocarcinoma. The CDR3 spells CASSLTRTIYNEQFF. CDR3 in DNA: TGCGCCAGCAGCTTAACCAGGACCATCTACAATGAGCAGTTCTTC.